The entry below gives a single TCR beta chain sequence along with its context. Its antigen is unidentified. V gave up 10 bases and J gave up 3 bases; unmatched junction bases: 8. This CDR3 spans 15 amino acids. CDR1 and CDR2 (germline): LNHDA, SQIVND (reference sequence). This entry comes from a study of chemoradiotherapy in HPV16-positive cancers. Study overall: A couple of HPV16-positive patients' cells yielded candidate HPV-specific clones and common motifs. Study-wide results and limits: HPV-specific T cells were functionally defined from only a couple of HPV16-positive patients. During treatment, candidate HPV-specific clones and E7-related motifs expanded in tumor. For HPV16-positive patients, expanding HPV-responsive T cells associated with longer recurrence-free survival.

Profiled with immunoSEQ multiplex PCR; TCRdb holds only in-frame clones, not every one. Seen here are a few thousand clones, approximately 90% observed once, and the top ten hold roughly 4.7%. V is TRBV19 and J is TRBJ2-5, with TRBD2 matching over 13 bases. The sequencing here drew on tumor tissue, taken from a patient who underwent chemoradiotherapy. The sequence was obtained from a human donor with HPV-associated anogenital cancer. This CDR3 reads CATRPGTSGKETQYF. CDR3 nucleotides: TGTGCCACCCGGCCGGGGACTAGCGGGAAAGAGACCCAGTACTTC.